This TCR beta chain was sequenced for a study of CD8+CD57+ T cells in acquired aplastic anemia. About the research overall: The study obtained an average of 3.2 ug of DNA from sorted CD4+ and CD8+ cells.

Profiling of TCR beta VDJ combinations and CDR3 sequences used genomic DNA as template. TCRdb recomputed calls from the reads with MiXCR, one row per CDR3 protein. The sample lists some 150,000 distinct CDR3 sequences; 71% were seen once. Worth noting for this clonotype: Antigen unknown.

Patients sequenced had flow cytometry evidence of CD8+CD57+ cell expansion. Every patient had severe acquired aplastic anemia. The J segment lost 5 bases and the V segment lost 5 bases, leaving 5 bases of the junction unmatched. Germline CDR1 reads SGHRS; CDR2 reads YFSETQ. This CDR3 has 14 amino acids. Study results and caveats: No significant patient-versus-control difference appeared in CD8+ Simpson's diversity. Between patients and controls, about 30 CD8+ CDR3 sequences were found in common.

This TCR derives from a human donor with aplastic anemia. The sequenced sample was sorted CD4+, CD8+, or CD8+CD57+ T cells (not recorded which) from PBMCs. This chain joins TRBV5-1 and TRBJ2-2; 8 bases agree with TRBD1. The CDR3 nucleotides read TGCGCCAGCAGACCGGACAGGGAAACCGGGGAGCTGTTTTTT. It translates to CASRPDRETGELFF. The full variable domain, its missing parts supplied by reference TRBV5-1 and TRBJ2-2, is KAGVTQTPRYLIKTRGQQVTLSCSPISGHRSVSWYQQTPGQGLQFLFEYFSETQRNKGNFPGRFSGRQFSNSRSEMNVSTLELGDSALYLCASRPDRETGELFFGEGSRLTVL.